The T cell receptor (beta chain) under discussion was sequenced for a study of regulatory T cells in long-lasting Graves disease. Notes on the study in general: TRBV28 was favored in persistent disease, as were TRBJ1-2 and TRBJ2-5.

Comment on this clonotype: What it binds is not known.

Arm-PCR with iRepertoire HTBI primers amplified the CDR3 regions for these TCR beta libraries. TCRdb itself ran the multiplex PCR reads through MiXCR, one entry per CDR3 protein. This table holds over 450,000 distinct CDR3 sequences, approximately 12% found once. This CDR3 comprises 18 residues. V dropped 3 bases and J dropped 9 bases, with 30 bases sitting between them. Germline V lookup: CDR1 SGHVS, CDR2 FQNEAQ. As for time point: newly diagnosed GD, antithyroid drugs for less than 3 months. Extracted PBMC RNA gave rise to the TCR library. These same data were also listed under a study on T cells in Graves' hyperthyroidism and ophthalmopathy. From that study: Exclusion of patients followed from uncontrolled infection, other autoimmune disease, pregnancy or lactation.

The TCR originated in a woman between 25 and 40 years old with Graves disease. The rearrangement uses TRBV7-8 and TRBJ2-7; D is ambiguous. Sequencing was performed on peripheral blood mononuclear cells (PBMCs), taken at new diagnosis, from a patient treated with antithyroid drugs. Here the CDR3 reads CASSFSEPSVDTYGGQYF. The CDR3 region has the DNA TGTGCCAGCAGCTTTTCCGAACCCAGCGTAGACACCTACGGCGGGCAGTACTTC.